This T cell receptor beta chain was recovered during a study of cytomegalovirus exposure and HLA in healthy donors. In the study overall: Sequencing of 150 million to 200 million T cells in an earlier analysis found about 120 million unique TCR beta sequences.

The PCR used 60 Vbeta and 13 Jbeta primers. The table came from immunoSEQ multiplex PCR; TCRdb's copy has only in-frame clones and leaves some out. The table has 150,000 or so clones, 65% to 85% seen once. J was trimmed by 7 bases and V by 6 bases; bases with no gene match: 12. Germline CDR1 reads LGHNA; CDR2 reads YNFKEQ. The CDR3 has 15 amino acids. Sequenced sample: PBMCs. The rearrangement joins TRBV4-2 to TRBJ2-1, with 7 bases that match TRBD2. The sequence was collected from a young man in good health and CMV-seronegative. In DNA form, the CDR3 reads TGTGCCAGCAGTCGACTAGCCATACTTGGGAATGAGCAGTTCTTC. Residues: CASSRLAILGNEQFF.